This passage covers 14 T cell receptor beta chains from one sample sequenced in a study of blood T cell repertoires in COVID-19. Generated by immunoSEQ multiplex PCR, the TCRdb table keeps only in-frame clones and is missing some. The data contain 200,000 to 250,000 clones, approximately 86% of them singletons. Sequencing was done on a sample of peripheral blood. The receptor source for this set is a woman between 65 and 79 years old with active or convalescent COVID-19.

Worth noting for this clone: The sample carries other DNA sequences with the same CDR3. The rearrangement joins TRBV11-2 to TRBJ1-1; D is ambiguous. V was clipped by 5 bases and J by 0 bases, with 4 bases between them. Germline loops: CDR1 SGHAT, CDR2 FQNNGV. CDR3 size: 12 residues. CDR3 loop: CASSPLNTEAFF. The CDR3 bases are TGTGCCAGCAGCCCGTTGAACACTGAAGCTTTCTTT.

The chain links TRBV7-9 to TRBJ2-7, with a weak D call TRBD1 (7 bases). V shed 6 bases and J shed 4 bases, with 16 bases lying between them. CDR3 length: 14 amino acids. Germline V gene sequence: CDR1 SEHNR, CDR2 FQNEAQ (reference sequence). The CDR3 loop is CASRQGTGVYEQYF. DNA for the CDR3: TGTGCCAGCAGACAGGGGACGGGGGTTTACGAGCAGTACTTC.

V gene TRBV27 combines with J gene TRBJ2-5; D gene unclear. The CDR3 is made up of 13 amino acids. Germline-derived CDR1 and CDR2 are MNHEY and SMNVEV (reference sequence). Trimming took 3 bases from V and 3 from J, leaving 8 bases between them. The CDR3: CASSFRGEETQYF. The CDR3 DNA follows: TGTGCCAGCAGTTTCCGCGGAGAAGAGACCCAGTACTTC.

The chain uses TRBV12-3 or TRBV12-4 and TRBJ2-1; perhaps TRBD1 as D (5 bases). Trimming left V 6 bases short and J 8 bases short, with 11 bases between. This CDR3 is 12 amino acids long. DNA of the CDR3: TGTGCCAGCAGATCCGACAGCGATGAGCAGTTCTTC. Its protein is CASRSDSDEQFF.

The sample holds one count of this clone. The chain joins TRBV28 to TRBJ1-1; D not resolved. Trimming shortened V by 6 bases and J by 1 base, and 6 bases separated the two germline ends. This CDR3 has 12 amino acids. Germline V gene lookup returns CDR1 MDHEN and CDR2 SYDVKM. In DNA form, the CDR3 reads TGTGCCAGCAGCCTCTCGAACACTGAAGCTTTCTTT. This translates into CASSLSNTEAFF.

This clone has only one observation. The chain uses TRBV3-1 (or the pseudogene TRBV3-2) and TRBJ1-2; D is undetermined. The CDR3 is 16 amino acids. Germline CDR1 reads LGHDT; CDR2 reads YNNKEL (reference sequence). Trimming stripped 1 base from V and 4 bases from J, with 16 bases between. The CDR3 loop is CASSQGYVAPFYGYTF. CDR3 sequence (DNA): TGTGCCAGCAGCCAAGGATACGTGGCCCCATTCTATGGCTACACCTTC.

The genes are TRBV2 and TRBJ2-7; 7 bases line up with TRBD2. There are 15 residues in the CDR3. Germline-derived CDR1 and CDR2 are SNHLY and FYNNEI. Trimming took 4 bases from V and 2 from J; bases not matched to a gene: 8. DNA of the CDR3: TGTGCCAGCAGTGGGGCGGGGGTCGAACCCTACGAGCAGTACTTC. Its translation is CASSGAGVEPYEQYF. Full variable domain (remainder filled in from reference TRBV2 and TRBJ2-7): EPEVTQTPSHQVTQMGQEVILRCVPISNHLYFYWYRQILGQKVEFLVSFYNNEISEKSEIFDDQFSVERPDGSNFTLKIRSTKLEDSAMYFCASSGAGVEPYEQYFGPGTRLTVT.

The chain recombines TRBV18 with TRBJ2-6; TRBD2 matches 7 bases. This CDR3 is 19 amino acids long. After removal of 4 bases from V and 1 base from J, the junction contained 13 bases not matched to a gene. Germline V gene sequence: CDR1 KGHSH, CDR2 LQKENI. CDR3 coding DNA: TGTGCCAGCTCACTCCCTCCCGCGGGAGTGAGGTCTGGGGCCAACGTCCTGACTTTC. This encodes CASSLPPAGVRSGANVLTF.

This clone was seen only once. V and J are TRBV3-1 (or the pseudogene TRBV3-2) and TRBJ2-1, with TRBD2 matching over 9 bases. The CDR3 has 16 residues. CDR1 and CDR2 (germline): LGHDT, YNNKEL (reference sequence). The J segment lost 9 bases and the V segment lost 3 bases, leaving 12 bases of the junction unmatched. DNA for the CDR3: TGTGCCAGCAGCCAGGTCCTAGCGGGGAGATCGAGTGAGCAGTTCTTC. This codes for CASSQVLAGRSSEQFF.

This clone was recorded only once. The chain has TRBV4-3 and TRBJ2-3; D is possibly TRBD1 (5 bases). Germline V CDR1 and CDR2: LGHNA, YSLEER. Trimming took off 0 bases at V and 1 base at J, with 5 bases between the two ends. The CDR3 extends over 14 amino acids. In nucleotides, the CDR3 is TGCGCCAGCAGCCAAGAAGGGGGCACAGATACGCAGTATTTT. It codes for CASSQEGGTDTQYF.

In DNA, the CDR3 is TGTGCCAGCAGCGAGGGGCTGAACACTGAAGCTTTCTTT. Translation gives CASSEGLNTEAFF. V gene TRBV9 combines with J gene TRBJ1-1, with a tentative D call TRBD1 (5 bases). Deletions cut 3 bases from V and 0 bases from J, with 6 bases between. CDR1 and CDR2 (germline): SGDLS, YYNGEE. There are 13 residues in the CDR3.

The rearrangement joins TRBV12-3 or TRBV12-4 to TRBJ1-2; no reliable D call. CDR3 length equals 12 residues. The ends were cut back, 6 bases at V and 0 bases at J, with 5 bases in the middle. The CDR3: CASRGANYGYTF. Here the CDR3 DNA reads TGTGCCAGCAGAGGAGCTAACTATGGCTACACCTTC.

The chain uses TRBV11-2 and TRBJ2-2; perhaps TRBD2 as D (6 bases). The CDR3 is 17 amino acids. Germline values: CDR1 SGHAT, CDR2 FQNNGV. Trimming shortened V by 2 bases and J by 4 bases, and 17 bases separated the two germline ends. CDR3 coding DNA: TGTGCCAGCAGCTTATGGGTACGGGGGACCTCCACCGGGGAGCTGTTTTTT. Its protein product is CASSLWVRGTSTGELFF.

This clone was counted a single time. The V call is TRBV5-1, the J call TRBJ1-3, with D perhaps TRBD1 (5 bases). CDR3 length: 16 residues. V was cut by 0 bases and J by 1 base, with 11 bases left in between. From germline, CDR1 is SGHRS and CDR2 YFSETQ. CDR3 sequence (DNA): TGCGCCAGCAGCTTGGCCCCCGGGACTTCTGGAAACACCATATATTTT. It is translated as CASSLAPGTSGNTIYF.